A single sample is the source of the 8 T cell receptor beta chains below, sequenced in a study of identical twins. TCRdb reanalysed the 5' RACE reads using MiXCR and keeps one entry per CDR3 protein. This repertoire shows approximately 190,000 distinct CDR3 sequences, approximately 15% found once; its top ten account for around 40%. This sample also belongs to another study, concerning T cells expressing NK-cell markers.

The sample consisted of CD8+ T cells sorted from blood. These receptors were obtained from a woman under 30 in good health.

This clonotype was seen more than once but under ten times. The chain uses TRBV9 and TRBJ2-7; TRBD1 aligns across 8 bases. CDR1 is SGDLS, CDR2 YYNGEE, per germline. CDR3 length: 16 amino acids. Unmatched junction bases numbered 15, after V lost 4 bases and J lost 6 bases. The CDR3 bases are TGTGCCAGCAGCTTTGGTTCAGGGGGCCGGTCTACCGAGCAGTACTTC. This encodes CASSFGSGGRSTEQYF.

The chain combines TRBV19 with TRBJ2-1; 9 bases map to TRBD2. Trimming cost V 7 bases and J 4 bases; bases outside gene matches: 5. The CDR3 runs to 14 residues. CDR1 is LNHDA, CDR2 SQIVND, per germline (reference sequence). The CDR3 DNA sequence: TGTGCCAGTACTTTGACTAGCGGTTACAATGAGCAGTTCTTC. Amino acids: CASTLTSGYNEQFF.

As for this clonotype: A read error may explain this, as a much larger clone is one base away. The rearrangement uses TRBV24-1 and TRBJ2-1; D is unresolved. The ends were cut back, 2 bases at V and 7 bases at J, with 5 bases in the middle. This CDR3 contains 12 residues. Germline loops: CDR1 KGHDR, CDR2 SFDVKD. This chain's CDR3 is CATSDSENEQFF. The CDR3 nucleotides read TGTGCCACCAGTGATTCGGAAAATGAGCAGTTCTTC.

This clonotype has a handful of counts. J is TRBJ1-2 and V is TRBV7-2; no definite D call. Trimming cost V 0 bases and J 8 bases, with 4 bases left between them. Germline V gene data show CDR1 as SGHTA and CDR2 as FQGNSA. This CDR3 is 11 amino acids long. The CDR3 protein is CASSLASGYTF. CDR3 sequence (DNA): TGTGCCAGCAGCTTAGCATCCGGCTACACCTTC. The full variable domain, rest sourced from reference TRBV7-2 and TRBJ1-2, is GAGVSQSPSNKVTEKGKDVELRCDPISGHTALYWYRQSLGQGLEFLIYFQGNSAPDKSGLPSDRFSAERTGGSVSTLTIQRTQQEDSAVYLCASSLASGYTFGSGTRLTVV.

The table lists this clonotype with many counts. The chain employs TRBV30 and TRBJ1-2, with no clear D. The CDR3 is 11 residues long. V was clipped by 6 bases and J by 3 bases, with 8 bases between them. CDR1 is GTSNPN and CDR2 is SVGIG in the germline V gene (reference sequence). CDR3 amino acids: CACRTDYGYTF. DNA for the CDR3: TGTGCCTGCCGTACTGACTATGGCTACACCTTC.

This clonotype appeared a few times. The chain joins TRBV10-2 to TRBJ2-7, with D possibly being TRBD2 (5 bases). The germline CDR1 and CDR2 sequences are WSHSY and SAAADI. This CDR3 spans 12 amino acids. Trimming stripped 4 bases from V and 7 bases from J, with 11 bases between. CDR3 sequence reads: CASSALSGEQYF. In DNA form, the CDR3 reads TGCGCCAGCAGTGCCCTGTCGGGGGAGCAGTACTTC.

This clonotype was found a few times. The CDR3 reads CASSLAGKPYEQYF. For the CDR3, the DNA is TGCGCCAGCAGCTTGGCAGGGAAGCCCTACGAGCAGTACTTC. This chain connects TRBV5-1 to TRBJ2-7; TRBD1 is a possible D gene (5 bases). With 0 bases removed from V and 2 bases from J, the gap between germline ends came to 9 bases. There are 14 residues in the CDR3. Germline values: CDR1 SGHRS, CDR2 YFSETQ.

The chain couples TRBV19 to TRBJ1-1; tentatively, D is TRBD1 (5 bases). CDR1 and CDR2 (germline): LNHDA, SQIVND (reference sequence). The CDR3 has 14 residues. Between the trimmed V and J ends, which lost 8 bases and 1 base, there was a span of 14 bases. This CDR3 is CASLLGQGNTEAFF. DNA for the CDR3: TGTGCCAGTTTGCTAGGGCAGGGGAACACTGAAGCTTTCTTT.